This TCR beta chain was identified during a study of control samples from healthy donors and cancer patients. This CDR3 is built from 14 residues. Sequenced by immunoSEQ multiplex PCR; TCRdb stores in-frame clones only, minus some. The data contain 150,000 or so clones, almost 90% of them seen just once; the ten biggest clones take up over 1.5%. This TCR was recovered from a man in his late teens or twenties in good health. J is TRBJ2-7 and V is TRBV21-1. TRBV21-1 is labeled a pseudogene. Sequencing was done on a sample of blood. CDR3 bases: TGTGCCAGCAGTTTCCCCCTGGGGGAAGGCGAGCAGTACTTC. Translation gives CASSFPLGEGEQYF.